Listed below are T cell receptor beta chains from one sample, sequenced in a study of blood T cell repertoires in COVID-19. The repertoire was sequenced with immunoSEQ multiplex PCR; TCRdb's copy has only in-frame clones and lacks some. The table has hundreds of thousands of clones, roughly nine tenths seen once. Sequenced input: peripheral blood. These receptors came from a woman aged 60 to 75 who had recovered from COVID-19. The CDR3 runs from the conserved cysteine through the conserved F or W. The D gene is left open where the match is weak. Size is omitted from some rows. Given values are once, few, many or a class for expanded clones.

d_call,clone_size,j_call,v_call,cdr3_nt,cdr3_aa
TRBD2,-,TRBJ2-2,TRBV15,TGTGCCACCAGGTTGGCGGGGGGCCGGACCGGGGAGCTGTTTTTT,CATRLAGGRTGELFF
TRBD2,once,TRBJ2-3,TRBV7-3,TGTGCCAGCAGCGCGCTGGGTGGACTAGCCACAGATACGCAGTATTTT,CASSALGGLATDTQYF
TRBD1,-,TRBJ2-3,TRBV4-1,TGCGCCAGCAGCCCCGGACAGGGGCAAGATACGCAGTATTTT,CASSPGQGQDTQYF
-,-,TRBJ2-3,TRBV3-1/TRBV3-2,TGTGCCAGCAGCCAAGAGGGCCCCGTTACGCAGTATTTT,CASSQEGPVTQYF
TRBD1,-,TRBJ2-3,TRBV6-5,TGTGCCAGCAGGTCGCCGGGACAGGGAGGGACGCAGTATTTT,CASRSPGQGGTQYF
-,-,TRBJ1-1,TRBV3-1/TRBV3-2,TGTGCCAGCAGGCCGGACTCATCCGGCACTGAAGCTTTCTTT,CASRPDSSGTEAFF
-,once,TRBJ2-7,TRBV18,TGTGCCAGCTCAAAAGCAGGGAACTACGAGCAGTACTTC,CASSKAGNYEQYF
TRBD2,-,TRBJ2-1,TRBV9,TGTGCCAGCAGCCCGGGGGGGAGCTCCTACAATGAGCAGTTCTTC,CASSPGGSSYNEQFF
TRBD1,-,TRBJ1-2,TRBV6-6,TGTGCCAGCAGTCGTACCTCGGCCGAATGGACTAACCCCAGGGACAGTACTAACTATGGCTACACCTTC,CASSRTSAEWTNPRDSTNYGYTF
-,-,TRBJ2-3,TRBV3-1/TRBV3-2,TGTGCCAGCAGCCAAACGGGAGTAAGCACAGATACGCAGTATTTT,CASSQTGVSTDTQYF
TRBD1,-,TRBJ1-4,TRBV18,TGTGCCAGCTCACGAGGACAGGGCGGGCCTAATGAAAAACTGTTTTTT,CASSRGQGGPNEKLFF
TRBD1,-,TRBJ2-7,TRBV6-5,TGTGCCAGCTCCCGACAGGGTTCTGGCGAGCAGTACTTC,CASSRQGSGEQYF
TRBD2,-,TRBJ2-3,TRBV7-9,TGTGCCAGCAGAGACGGGACTAGCGGGGGATATACGCAGTATTTT,CASRDGTSGGYTQYF
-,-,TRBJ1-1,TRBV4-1,TGCGCCAGCAGCTCATGGACAGCTAACACTGAAGCTTTCTTT,CASSSWTANTEAFF
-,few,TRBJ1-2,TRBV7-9,TGTGCCAGCAGCTTAGGAACCAGGGCGGAAGGCTACACCTTC,CASSLGTRAEGYTF
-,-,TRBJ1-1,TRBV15,TGTGCCACCACCCGGGGTGGGGGGTTTTATGGCACTGAAGCTTTCTTT,CATTRGGGFYGTEAFF
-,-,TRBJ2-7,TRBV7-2,TGTGCCAGCAGCTTAGTAGTTACCGACGAGCAGTACTTC,CASSLVVTDEQYF
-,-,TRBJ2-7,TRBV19,TGTGCCACCGCCTGGGCGGGAACCTACGAGCAGTACTTC,CATAWAGTYEQYF
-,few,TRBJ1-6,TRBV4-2,TGTGCCAGCAGCCTTACAAATTCACCCCTCCACTTT,CASSLTNSPLHF
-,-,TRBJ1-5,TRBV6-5,TGTGCCAGCAGTTCCGTATCGTCCTATCAGCCCCAGCATTTT,CASSSVSSYQPQHF
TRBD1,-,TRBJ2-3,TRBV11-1,TGTGCCAGCAGCTTCTGGGGGACAGGGGACAATACGCAGTATTTT,CASSFWGTGDNTQYF
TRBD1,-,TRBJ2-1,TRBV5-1,TGCGCCAGCAGACCGACAGGGAATATGGGGGATGAGCAGTTCTTC,CASRPTGNMGDEQFF
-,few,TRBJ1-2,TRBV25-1,TGTGCCAGCAGTGCAGCAGGCTACTCAACTGGCTACACCTTC,CASSAAGYSTGYTF
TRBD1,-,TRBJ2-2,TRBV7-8,TGTGCCAGCAGGATAATAACAGGGGGCGCGGCCGGGGAGCTGTTTTTT,CASRIITGGAAGELFF
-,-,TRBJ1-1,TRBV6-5,TGTGCCAGCAGTTACTCGCTCGGGGGAGACACTGAAGCTTTCTTT,CASSYSLGGDTEAFF
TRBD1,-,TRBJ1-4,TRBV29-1,TGCAGCGTTGGAGGAGGGACAGGGGGAGAAAAACTGTTTTTT,CSVGGGTGGEKLFF
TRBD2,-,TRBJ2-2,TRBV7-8,TGTGCCAGCAGCTCTAGCGGGGGGGCCCCCGGGGAGCTGTTTTTT,CASSSSGGAPGELFF
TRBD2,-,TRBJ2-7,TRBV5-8,TGTGCCAGCAGCTCGGGACTAGCGGGGGCCGTTTCCTACGAGCAGTACTTC,CASSSGLAGAVSYEQYF
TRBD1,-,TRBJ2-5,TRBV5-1,TGCGCCAGCAGAGAGGGGGTAACCGACAGGGCCCAAGAGACCCAGTACTTC,CASREGVTDRAQETQYF
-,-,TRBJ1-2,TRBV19,TGTGCCAGTAGGATGGGGGCCGGTGCTAACTATGGCTACACCTTC,CASRMGAGANYGYTF
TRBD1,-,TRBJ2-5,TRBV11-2,TGTGCCAGCACCCCTATGGGGACAGAGAAAGAGACCCAGTACTTC,CASTPMGTEKETQYF
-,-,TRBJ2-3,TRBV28,TGTGCCAGCAGTTTTCCCCCGACTTGGAAGACAGATACGCAGTATTTT,CASSFPPTWKTDTQYF
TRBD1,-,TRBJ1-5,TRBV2,TGTGCCAGCAGTGAACAGGGACAGGCGTATCAGCCCCAGCATTTT,CASSEQGQAYQPQHF